This T cell receptor beta chain was recovered during a study of T cells in Graves' hyperthyroidism and ophthalmopathy (dated by TCRdb to 2018 to 2020). The study in broad terms: Peripheral blood was collected at initial diagnosis, before any treatment. After blood sampling, hyperthyroidism patients were treated with methimazole at a starting dose of 30 mg daily, and ophthalmopathy patients were treated with high-dose intravenous methylprednisolone. In several Graves' hyperthyroidism patients, the study also compared T-cell repertoires from thyroid tissue with T-cell repertoires from blood. For training and testing, the roughly 93 patients in the discovery cohort were randomly divided in a 7:3 ratio. A discovery cohort of roughly 100 patients, 43 with Graves' ophthalmopathy and approximately 57 with stable Graves' hyperthyroidism, was used to find distinguishing TCR V-J signatures. An independent validation cohort of under 20 hyperthyroidism patients and roughly 16 patients who later progressed to ophthalmopathy tested prospective prediction of ophthalmopathy. The paper describes TCR Vbeta CDR3 sequencing of 135 peripheral blood samples, made up of about 40 ophthalmopathy patients, some 76 hyperthyroidism patients and about 17 progressor patients. The full study reports these points: Most expanded thyroid clonotypes (frequency above 0.001) were also detected in blood, suggesting blood repertoires may reflect thyroid immune responses. In validation, the model predicted progression to ophthalmopathy with around 71% sensitivity and over 72% specificity, a median of about 6 months before onset. In cross-validation, a model built on a 13 V-J signature told ophthalmopathy apart from stable hyperthyroidism with approximately 90% sensitivity and approximately 81% specificity, and in testing the same model reached 80%/75%. Sample size was not statistically predetermined, and investigators were not blinded to group allocation.

The TCR beta CDR3 regions were amplified from RNA transcripts. The first round of RT-PCR for the TCR CDR3 was performed with the HTBI primer set and the Qiagen OneStep RT-PCR kit. A second multiplex PCR round built the libraries, followed by size selection and purification. Libraries were sequenced paired-end with 100 bp reads on an Illumina HiSeq2000. In the paper's pipeline: SOAPnuke was used to process the raw data, with reads discarded if the reads contained adapters or uncalled bases, had a mean Phred below 15, or lacked an exact constant-primer or identifier match. High-quality paired reads were merged with COPE v1.2.5, and unique nucleotide sequences were defined as clonotypes. MiTCR v1.1 was used to align the clonotypes against IMGT TRBV, TRBD and TRBJ reference segments. Analysis was restricted to V-J combinations with a frequency above 0.0001, which covered just over 98% of repertoires. The TCS score was defined as the ratio of F50 (clonal expansion) to E x V (chaos), calculated using BLOSUM62-based TCRdist between CDR3 peptides within each V-J. Welch's t-statistics and random forest reduced roughly 530 V-J features to roughly 13, which were used in a naive Bayes classifier (R e1071). TCRdb applied fastp at Q25 and MiXCR to the public reads, then kept only in-frame beta chains. A single entry per CDR3 protein holds the most common genes and DNA from its merged rows. TCRdb's processing, not the authors', yielded these V and J calls. Within this sample are 400,000 or so distinct CDR3 sequences, with roughly 15% of them counted one time only. The ten largest account for about 21% of the sample.

Ophthalmopathy patients had moderately to severely active disease, with a Clinical Activity Score of 3 or more, a NOSPECS grade of 4 or more, and a disease duration of less than 3 months. Exclusion was applied to patients with uncontrolled infections, other autoimmune diseases, pregnancy or lactation. Diagnoses were based on clinical symptoms, serum thyroxine and TRAb, thyroid ultrasound and orbital computed tomography. PBMCs were isolated from about 10 ml of fresh peripheral blood by Ficoll-Paque density gradient centrifugation. Trizol reagent was used to extract total RNA, and RNA quality was then checked on an Agilent 2100 Bioanalyzer. CDR1 and CDR2 are drawn from the germline V gene: MGHRA, YSYEKL. The CDR3 goes from the cysteine to the phenylalanine over 14 residues. The entry retains the CDR3 DNA only, 42 bases that are in frame from base 1. Trimming takes 1 base from V and 3 bases from J, and the germline ends sit 10 bases apart.

This clonotype was seen many times. Its recognized antigen is unknown. One base away there is no much larger clone; base qualities are not given. The chain is encoded by TRBV4-1 joined to TRBJ2-7, with an unclear D gene assignment. Sequenced input: blood. The clonotype was recovered from a woman in her sixties or seventies with Graves' ophthalmopathy. This receptor carries the CDR3 CASSQGWLDYEQYF. DNA sequence: TGCGCCAGCAGCCAAGGGTGGCTAGACTACGAGCAGTACTTC.